This T cell receptor beta chain stems from a study of T cell responses to AZD1222 COVID-19 vaccine. Comment on this clone: Its antigen is currently unknown.

General study results and limits: Unmutated variant regions are reportedly targeted by nearly half of spike-specific TCRs.

Clones were read by immunoSEQ multiplex PCR, and TCRdb kept only the in-frame ones, dropping some. The sample holds roughly 150,000 clones; about 90% are singletons and the top ten take about 9.4%. The source is an adult who received the AZD1222 COVID-19 vaccine. The sample was peripheral blood, taken 28 days after the second AZD1222 dose.

The CDR3 is CASSLGGGVANYGYTF. The CDR3 coding sequence is TGCGCCAGCAGCTTGGGCGGCGGGGTAGCTAACTATGGCTACACCTTC. The chain employs TRBV5-1 and TRBJ1-2, with D unresolved. The V gene's germline CDR1 is SGHRS and CDR2 YFSETQ. The CDR3 length is 16 residues. V lost 0 bases and J lost 0, with 12 bases in between.